The 2 T cell receptor beta chains presented below share a single source sample, sequenced in a study of OX40 agonist ivuxolimab in advanced cancers. Here immunoSEQ multiplex PCR was the method, and the copy in TCRdb shows in-frame clones only, minus some. The sample has around 15,000 clones, over 90% seen once; the top ten hold roughly 7.7%. Specimen: CD4+ or CD8+ T cells sorted from blood, collected in a trial of the OX40 agonist ivuxolimab. The receptors stem from an adult with an advanced solid tumor such as melanoma, head and neck, liver or kidney cancer.

Written as DNA, the CDR3 is TGTGCCAGCAGATACGGAAACAGCTCCTACAATGAGCAGTTCTTC. It specifies CASRYGNSSYNEQFF. V gene TRBV28 combines with J gene TRBJ2-1; D not certain. The CDR3 spans 15 residues. Germline-derived CDR1 and CDR2 are MDHEN and SYDVKM. Trimming stripped 6 bases from V and 0 bases from J, with 12 bases between.

This chain joins TRBV5-6 and TRBJ2-1; 11 bases match TRBD2. V trimming: 0 bases; J trimming: 15 bases; junction bases outside the gene matches: 8. CDR3 size: 14 residues. Germline V lookup: CDR1 SGHDT, CDR2 YYEEEE. CDR3 in DNA: TGTGCCAGCAGCTTGGCTTTAGCGGGAGGGCCCCCGTTCTTC. Encoded protein: CASSLALAGGPPFF.